This TCR beta chain was sequenced in a study of blood T cell repertoires in COVID-19. For the study at large: Sites across the United States, Italy and Spain contributed samples from acute and convalescent COVID-19. PBMCs, B-cell-depleted T cells, or T cells provided the cDNA or gDNA that made up the material.

V was trimmed by 4 bases and J by 0 bases, leaving 10 bases between them. Germline V gives CDR1 SGHRS, CDR2 YFSETQ. The CDR3 spans 14 residues. A Seattle source enrolled patients during active infection and followed them longitudinally. Method: immunoSEQ multiplex PCR; TCRdb's copy keeps in-frame clones and lacks some. The data contain 200,000 to 300,000 clones, around 87% of them seen just once; the ten biggest clones take up roughly 5.6%. The chain couples TRBV5-1 to TRBJ1-1; TRBD1 might be the D (6 bases). What was sequenced was peripheral blood. This TCR was sampled from a woman aged 55-70 years with COVID-19, enrolled during active disease. CDR3 loop: CASSRTDMNTEAFF. CDR3 nucleotide sequence: TGCGCCAGCAGCCGGACAGATATGAACACTGAAGCTTTCTTT.